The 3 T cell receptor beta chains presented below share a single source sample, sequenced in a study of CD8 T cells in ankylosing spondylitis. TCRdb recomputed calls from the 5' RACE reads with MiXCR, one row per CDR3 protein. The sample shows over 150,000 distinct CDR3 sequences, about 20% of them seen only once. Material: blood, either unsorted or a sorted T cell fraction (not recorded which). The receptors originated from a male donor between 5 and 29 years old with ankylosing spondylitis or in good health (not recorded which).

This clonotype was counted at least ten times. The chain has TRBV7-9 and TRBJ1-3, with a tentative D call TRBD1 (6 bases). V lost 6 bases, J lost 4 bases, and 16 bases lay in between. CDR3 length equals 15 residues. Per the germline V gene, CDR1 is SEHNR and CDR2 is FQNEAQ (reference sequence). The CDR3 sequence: CASSWRGGKGNTIYF. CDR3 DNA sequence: TGTGCCAGCAGTTGGAGGGGGGGCAAAGGAAACACCATATATTTT. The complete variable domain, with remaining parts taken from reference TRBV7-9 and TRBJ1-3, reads DTGVSQNPRHKITKRGQNVTFRCDPISEHNRLYWYRQTLGQGPEFLTYFQNEAQLEKSRLLSDRFSAERPKGSFSTLEIQRTEQGDSAMYLCASSWRGGKGNTIYFGEGSWLTVV.

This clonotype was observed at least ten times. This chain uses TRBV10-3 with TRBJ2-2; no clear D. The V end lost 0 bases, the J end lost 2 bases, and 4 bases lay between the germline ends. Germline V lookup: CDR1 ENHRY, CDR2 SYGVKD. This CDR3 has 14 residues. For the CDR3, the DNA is TGTGCCATCAGTGAGTCCTCCAACACCGGGGAGCTGTTTTTT. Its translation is CAISESSNTGELFF.

CDR3 region: CASRPSGSADTQYF. The CDR3 DNA follows: TGTGCCAGCAGGCCTAGCGGTAGCGCAGATACGCAGTATTTT. The V call is TRBV28, the J call TRBJ2-3; 7 bases are shared with TRBD2. V shed 6 bases, J shed 4 bases, and the junction held 7 bases outside the gene matches. The CDR3 has 14 residues. Germline V gene sequence: CDR1 MDHEN, CDR2 SYDVKM.